The entry below describes one T cell receptor beta chain. Its cognate antigen is unknown. This sample was included in a study of OX40 agonist ivuxolimab in advanced cancers. The table came from immunoSEQ multiplex PCR; TCRdb's copy has only in-frame clones and leaves some out. The sample gives around 22,000 clones, just under 85% of which show up once; about 31% is in the top ten. V trimming: 2 bases; J trimming: 6 bases; junction bases outside the gene matches: 7. The germline CDR1 and CDR2 sequences are MNHEY and SVGAGI. The CDR3 length is 15 residues. Study conclusions and caveats: Within 6 weeks, CD4+ and CD8+ blood T cells expanded clonally at 0.1 to 3.0 mg/kg.

The chain joins TRBV6-5 to TRBJ2-7; 10 bases line up with TRBD2. The sequence was collected from an adult with an advanced solid tumor such as melanoma, head and neck, liver or kidney cancer. This specimen consisted of CD4+ or CD8+ T cells sorted from blood, obtained in a trial of the OX40 agonist ivuxolimab. CDR3 loop: CASSYGASGSLEQYF. The CDR3 nucleotides are TGTGCCAGCAGTTACGGGGCTAGCGGGAGTCTCGAGCAGTACTTC.